This T cell receptor (beta chain) emerged from a study of T and B cells in COVID-19 patients. The wider study: Peripheral blood came from COVID-19 patients with active infection or after recovery. At median age approximately 36 years, recovered patients were younger than active-infection patients at 67. Study-wide points: In COVID-19 patients, T cell receptor beta variable and joining gene use was reportedly strongly skewed. Active COVID-19 showed highly clonal TRB repertoires; recovery showed diversity and richness above healthy donors.

This clonotype appeared a few times. As yet, its antigen is unknown. This CDR3 comprises 14 residues. The V gene's germline CDR1 is SGHTA and CDR2 FQGNSA. V gave up 2 bases and J gave up 4 bases, with 9 bases separating them. TRB rearrangements were amplified by multiplex PCR with BIOMED2 TRB-A/B primers. MiXCR, applied by TCRdb to the multiplex PCR reads, yields one record per CDR3 protein. Of thousands of distinct CDR3 sequences in the sample, almost 25% were seen once. TRB was amplified from about 250-500 ng of blood genomic DNA. This sequence originates from a human donor with active COVID-19. The rearrangement links TRBV7-2 to TRBJ2-1; unclear D gene. The sequenced sample was blood. The chain's CDR3 is CASSLSPGYNEQFF. Here the CDR3 DNA reads TGTGCCAGCAGCTTAAGCCCCGGGTACAATGAGCAGTTCTTC.